Presented here are 6 T cell receptor beta chains from one specimen sequenced in a study of cytomegalovirus exposure and HLA in healthy donors. Amplification used 60 Vbeta primers and 13 Jbeta primers. Clones were read by immunoSEQ multiplex PCR, and TCRdb kept only the in-frame ones, dropping some. The table lists 100,000 to 150,000 clones, 60% to 85% of them singletons. The source material was PBMCs. These receptors came from a woman in her forties in good health and CMV-seronegative.

This clone was seen a single time. This chain uses TRBV7-8 with TRBJ2-3; D is possibly TRBD2 (6 bases). Germline V gene sequence: CDR1 SGHVS, CDR2 FQNEAQ. V was clipped by 5 bases and J by 4 bases, with 16 bases between them. CDR3 length: 15 amino acids. CDR3 nucleotides: TGTGCCAGCAGCCCCGGGACTCCTCCATCAGATACGCAGTATTTT. Translated, it gives CASSPGTPPSDTQYF.

The rearrangement joins TRBV7-2 to TRBJ1-2, with TRBD1 matching 11 bases. The CDR3 is 13 residues long. CDR1 SGHTA and CDR2 FQGNSA come from the germline V gene. The CDR3 protein is CAGAGQGGYGYTF. The DNA of the CDR3 is TGTGCAGGAGCGGGACAGGGGGGCTATGGCTACACCTTC.

On this clone: The same CDR3 is also encoded by other DNA sequences in this sample. The V and J genes are TRBV28 and TRBJ1-1; the match to TRBD1 covers 8 bases. CDR3 length: 14 residues. Germline CDR1 reads MDHEN; CDR2 reads SYDVKM. The ends lost 3 bases at V and 4 bases at J; junction bases unmatched: 4. The CDR3: CASSFGQGGTEAFF. The CDR3, as DNA: TGTGCCAGCAGTTTTGGACAGGGTGGCACTGAAGCTTTCTTT.

This clone was seen only once. The genes are TRBV29-1 and TRBJ2-5; possible D gene TRBD1, 5 bases. The CDR3 has 13 residues. CDR1 and CDR2 (germline): SQVTM, ANQGSEA. The ends were cut back, 1 base at V and 1 base at J, with 7 bases in the middle. CDR3: CSVEGGGQETQYF. The CDR3 DNA sequence: TGCAGCGTTGAAGGGGGCGGCCAAGAGACCCAGTACTTC.

The rearrangement links TRBV28 to TRBJ2-4; 8 bases are a match to TRBD2. This CDR3 has 14 amino acids. V lost 5 bases to trimming and J lost 7 bases; unmatched junction nucleotides: 7. CDR1 and CDR2 (germline): MDHEN, SYDVKM. The CDR3 nucleotides read TGTGCCAGCAGTCCCGGGACTAGTTGGAACATTCAGTACTTC. Its protein product is CASSPGTSWNIQYF.

This sequence joins TRBV7-9 and TRBJ1-4, with 8 bases matching TRBD1. Germline CDR1 SEHNR, CDR2 FQNEAQ (reference sequence). This CDR3 comprises 15 residues. The V gene end was trimmed by 4 bases and the J gene end by 8 bases; junction bases not matched to a gene: 9. The CDR3 is CASSYGGQGSEKLFF. In DNA, the CDR3 is TGTGCCAGCAGCTACGGAGGACAGGGATCGGAAAAACTGTTTTTT.